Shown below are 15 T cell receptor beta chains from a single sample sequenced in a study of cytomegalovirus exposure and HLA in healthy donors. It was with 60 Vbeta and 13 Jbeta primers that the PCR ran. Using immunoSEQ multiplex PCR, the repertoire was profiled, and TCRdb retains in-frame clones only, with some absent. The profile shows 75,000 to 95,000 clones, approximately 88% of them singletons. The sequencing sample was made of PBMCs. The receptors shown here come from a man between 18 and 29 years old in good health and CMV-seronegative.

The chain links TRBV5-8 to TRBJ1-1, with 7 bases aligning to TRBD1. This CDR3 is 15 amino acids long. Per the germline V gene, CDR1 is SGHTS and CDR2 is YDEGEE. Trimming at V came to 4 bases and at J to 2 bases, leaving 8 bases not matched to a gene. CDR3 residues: CASSHRQGGNTEAFF. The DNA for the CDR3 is TGTGCCAGCAGCCACCGACAGGGCGGAAACACTGAAGCTTTCTTT.

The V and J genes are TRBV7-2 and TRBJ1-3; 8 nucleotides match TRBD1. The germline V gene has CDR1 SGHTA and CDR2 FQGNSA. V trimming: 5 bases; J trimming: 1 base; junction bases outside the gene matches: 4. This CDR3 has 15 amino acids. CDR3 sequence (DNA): TGTGCCAGCAGCGGAAACAGGGGGTCTGGAAACACCATATATTTT. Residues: CASSGNRGSGNTIYF.

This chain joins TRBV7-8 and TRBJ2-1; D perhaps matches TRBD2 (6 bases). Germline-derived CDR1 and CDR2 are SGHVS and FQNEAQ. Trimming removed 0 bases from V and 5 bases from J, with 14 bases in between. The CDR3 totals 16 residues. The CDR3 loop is CASSLARATRNNEQFF. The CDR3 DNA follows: TGTGCCAGCAGCTTAGCGAGAGCGACTAGGAACAATGAGCAGTTCTTC.

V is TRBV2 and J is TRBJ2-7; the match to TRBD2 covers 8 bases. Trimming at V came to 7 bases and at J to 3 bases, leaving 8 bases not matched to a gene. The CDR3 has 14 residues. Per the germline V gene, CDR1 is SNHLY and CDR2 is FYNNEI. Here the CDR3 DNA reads TGTGCCAGCATCCGAAGTGGGACTAGCTACGAGCAGTACTTC. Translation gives CASIRSGTSYEQYF.

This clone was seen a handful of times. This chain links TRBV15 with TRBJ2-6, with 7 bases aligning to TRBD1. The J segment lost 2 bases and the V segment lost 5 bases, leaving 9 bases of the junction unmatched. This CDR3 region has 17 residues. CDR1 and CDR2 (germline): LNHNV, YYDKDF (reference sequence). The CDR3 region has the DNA TGTGCCACCAGCCACGGCAGGGGGACCCCTGGGGCCAACGTCCTGACTTTC. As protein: CATSHGRGTPGANVLTF. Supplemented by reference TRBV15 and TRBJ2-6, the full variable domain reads DAMVIQNPRYQVTQFGKPVTLSCSQTLNHNVMYWYQQKSSQAPKLLFHYYDKDFNNEADTPDNFQSRRPNTSFCFLDIRSPGLGDTAMYLCATSHGRGTPGANVLTFGAGSRLTVL.

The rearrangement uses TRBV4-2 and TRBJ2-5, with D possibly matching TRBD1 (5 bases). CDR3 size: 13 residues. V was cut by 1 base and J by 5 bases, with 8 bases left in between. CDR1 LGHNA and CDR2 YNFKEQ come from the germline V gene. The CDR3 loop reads CASSQVGRETQYF. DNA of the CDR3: TGTGCCAGCAGCCAAGTGGGGCGTGAGACCCAGTACTTC.

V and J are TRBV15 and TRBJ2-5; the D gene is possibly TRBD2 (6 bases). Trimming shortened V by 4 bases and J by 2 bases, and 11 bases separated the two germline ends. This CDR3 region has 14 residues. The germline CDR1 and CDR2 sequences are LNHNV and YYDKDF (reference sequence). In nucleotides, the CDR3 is TGTGCCACCAGCATAGGGAGCGGGCAAGAGACCCAGTACTTC. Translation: CATSIGSGQETQYF. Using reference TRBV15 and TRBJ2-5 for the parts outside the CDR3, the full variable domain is DAMVIQNPRYQVTQFGKPVTLSCSQTLNHNVMYWYQQKSSQAPKLLFHYYDKDFNNEADTPDNFQSRRPNTSFCFLDIRSPGLGDTAMYLCATSIGSGQETQYFGPGTRLLVL.

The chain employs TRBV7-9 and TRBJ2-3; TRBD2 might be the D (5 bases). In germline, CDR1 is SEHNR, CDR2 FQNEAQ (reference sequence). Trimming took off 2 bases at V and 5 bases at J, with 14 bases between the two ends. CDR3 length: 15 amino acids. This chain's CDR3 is CASSLQKGAGDTQYF. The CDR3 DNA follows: TGTGCCAGCAGCTTACAGAAGGGAGCAGGAGATACGCAGTATTTT.

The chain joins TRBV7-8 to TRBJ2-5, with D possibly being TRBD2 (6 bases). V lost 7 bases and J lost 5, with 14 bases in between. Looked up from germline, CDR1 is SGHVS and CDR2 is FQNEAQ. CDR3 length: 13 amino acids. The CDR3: CASMGSGGETQYF. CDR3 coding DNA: TGTGCCAGCATGGGTAGCGGCGGGGAGACCCAGTACTTC.

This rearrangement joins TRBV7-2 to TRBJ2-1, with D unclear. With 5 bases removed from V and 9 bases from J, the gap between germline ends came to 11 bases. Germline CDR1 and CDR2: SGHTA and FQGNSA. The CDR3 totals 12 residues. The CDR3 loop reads CASSPPGSEQFF. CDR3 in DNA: TGTGCCAGCAGCCCCCCAGGCAGTGAGCAGTTCTTC.

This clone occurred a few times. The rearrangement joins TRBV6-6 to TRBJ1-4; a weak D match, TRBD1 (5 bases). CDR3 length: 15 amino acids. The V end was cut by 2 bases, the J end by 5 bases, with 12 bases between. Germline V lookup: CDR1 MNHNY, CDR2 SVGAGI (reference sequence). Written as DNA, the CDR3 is TGTGCCAGCAGTTACCTATCGGGGGGGAATGAAAAACTGTTTTTT. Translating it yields CASSYLSGGNEKLFF.

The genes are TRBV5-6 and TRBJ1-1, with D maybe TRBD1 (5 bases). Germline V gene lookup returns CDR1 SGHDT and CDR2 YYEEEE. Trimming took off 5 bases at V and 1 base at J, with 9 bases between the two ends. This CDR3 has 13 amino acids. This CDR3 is CASRSDRNTEAFF. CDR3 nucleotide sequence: TGTGCCAGCAGGTCCGACAGGAACACTGAAGCTTTCTTT.

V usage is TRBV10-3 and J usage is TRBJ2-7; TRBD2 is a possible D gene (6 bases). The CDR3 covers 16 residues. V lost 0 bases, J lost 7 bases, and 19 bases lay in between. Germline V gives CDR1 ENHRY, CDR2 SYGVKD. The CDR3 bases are TGTGCCATCAGTGAGTCCGGTCTAGCTCGTGGGGGGGAGCAGTACTTC. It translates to CAISESGLARGGEQYF.

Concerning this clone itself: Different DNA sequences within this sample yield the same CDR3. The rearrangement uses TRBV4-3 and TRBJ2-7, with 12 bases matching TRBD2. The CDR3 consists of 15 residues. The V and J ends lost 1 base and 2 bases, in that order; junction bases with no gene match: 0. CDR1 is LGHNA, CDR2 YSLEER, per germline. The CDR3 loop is CASSQGLAGAYEQYF. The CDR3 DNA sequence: TGCGCCAGCAGCCAAGGACTAGCGGGAGCCTACGAGCAGTACTTC.

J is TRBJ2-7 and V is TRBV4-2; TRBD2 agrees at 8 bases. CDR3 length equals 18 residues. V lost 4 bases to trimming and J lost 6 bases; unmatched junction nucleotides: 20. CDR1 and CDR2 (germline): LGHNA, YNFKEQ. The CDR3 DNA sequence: TGTGCCAGCAGCCCGTTGGTTAGCGGGATGCTTACTCGCCGCGAGCAGTACTTC. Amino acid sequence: CASSPLVSGMLTRREQYF.